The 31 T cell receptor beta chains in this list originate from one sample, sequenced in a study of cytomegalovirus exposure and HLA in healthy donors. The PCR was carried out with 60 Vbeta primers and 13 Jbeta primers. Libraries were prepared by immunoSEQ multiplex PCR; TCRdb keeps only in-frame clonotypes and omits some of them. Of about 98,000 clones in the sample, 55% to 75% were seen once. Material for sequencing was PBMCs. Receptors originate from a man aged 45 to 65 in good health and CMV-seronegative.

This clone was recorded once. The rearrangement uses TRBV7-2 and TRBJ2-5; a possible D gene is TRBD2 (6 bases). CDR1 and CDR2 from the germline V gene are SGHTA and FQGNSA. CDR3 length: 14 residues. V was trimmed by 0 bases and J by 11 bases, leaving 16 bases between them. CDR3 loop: CASSLAEEPGEQYF. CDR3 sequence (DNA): TGTGCCAGCAGCTTAGCGGAGGAGCCGGGGGAGCAGTACTTC.

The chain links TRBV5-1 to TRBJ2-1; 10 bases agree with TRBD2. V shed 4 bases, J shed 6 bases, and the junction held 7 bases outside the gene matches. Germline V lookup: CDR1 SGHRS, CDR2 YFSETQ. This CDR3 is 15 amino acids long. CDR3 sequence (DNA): TGCGCCAGCAGCACAACTAGCGGGGCGATCAATGAGCAGTTCTTC. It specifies CASSTTSGAINEQFF.

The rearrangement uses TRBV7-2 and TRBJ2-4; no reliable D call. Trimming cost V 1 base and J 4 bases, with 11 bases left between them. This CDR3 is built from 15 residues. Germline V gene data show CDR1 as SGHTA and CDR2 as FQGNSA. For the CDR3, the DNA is TGTGCCAGCAGCTTAGGTGGCAGTTCAAAAAACATTCAGTACTTC. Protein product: CASSLGGSSKNIQYF.

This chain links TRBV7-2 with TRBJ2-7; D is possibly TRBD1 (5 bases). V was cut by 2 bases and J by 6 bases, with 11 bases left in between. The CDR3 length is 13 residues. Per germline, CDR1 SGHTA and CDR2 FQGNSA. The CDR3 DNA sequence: TGTGCCAGCAGCTTACCGACAGTCTCCGAGCAGTACTTC. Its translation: CASSLPTVSEQYF.

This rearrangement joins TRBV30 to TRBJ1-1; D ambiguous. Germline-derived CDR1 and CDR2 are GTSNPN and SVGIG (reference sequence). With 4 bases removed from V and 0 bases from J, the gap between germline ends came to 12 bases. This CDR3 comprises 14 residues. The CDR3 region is CAWNSGDLNTEAFF. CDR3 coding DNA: TGTGCCTGGAATTCCGGGGATTTGAACACTGAAGCTTTCTTT.

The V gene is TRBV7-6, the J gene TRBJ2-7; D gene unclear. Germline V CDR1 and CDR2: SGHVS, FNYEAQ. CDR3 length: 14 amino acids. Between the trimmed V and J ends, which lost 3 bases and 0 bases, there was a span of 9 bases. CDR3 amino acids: CASSFARASYEQYF. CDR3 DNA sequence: TGTGCCAGCAGCTTCGCGCGAGCCTCCTACGAGCAGTACTTC.

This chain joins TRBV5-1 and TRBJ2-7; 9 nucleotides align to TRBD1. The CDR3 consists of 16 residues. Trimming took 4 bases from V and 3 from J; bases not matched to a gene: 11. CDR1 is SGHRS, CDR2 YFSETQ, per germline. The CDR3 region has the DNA TGCGCCAGCAGCCCAGGGGGGGACAGGGTCCACTACGAGCAGTACTTC. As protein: CASSPGGDRVHYEQYF.

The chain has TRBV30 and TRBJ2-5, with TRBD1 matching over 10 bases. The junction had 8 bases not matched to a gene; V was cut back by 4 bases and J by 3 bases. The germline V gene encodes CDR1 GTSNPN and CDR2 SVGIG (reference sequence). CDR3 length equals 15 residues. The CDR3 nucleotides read TGTGCCTGGACCAAAGGGACAGGGGAGAAAGAGACCCAGTACTTC. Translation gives CAWTKGTGEKETQYF.

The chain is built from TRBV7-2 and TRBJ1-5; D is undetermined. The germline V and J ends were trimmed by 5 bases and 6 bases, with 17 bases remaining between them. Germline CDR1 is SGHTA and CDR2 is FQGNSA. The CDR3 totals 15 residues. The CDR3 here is CASSPPPGKGQPQHF. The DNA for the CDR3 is TGTGCCAGCAGCCCACCCCCGGGGAAGGGTCAGCCCCAGCATTTT.

The CDR3, as DNA: TGCGCCAGCAGCTTGGCAGGATTTGGCGAGCAGTACTTC. Translating it yields CASSLAGFGEQYF. The V call is TRBV5-1, the J call TRBJ2-7; D uncertain. This CDR3 comprises 13 residues. Germline-derived CDR1 and CDR2 are SGHRS and YFSETQ. With 0 bases removed from V and 6 bases from J, the gap between germline ends came to 10 bases.

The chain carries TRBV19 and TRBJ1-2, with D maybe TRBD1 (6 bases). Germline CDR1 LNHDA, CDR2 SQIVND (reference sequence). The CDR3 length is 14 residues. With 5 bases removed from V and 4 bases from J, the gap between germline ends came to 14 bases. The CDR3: CASSEAGAVYGYTF. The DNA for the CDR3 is TGTGCCAGTAGTGAGGCAGGGGCGGTCTATGGCTACACCTTC.

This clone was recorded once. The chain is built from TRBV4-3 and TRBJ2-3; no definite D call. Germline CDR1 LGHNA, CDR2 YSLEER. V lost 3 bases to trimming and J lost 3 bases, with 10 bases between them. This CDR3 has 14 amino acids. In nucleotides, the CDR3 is TGCGCCAGCAGCCAGCGTATTCTGACAGATACGCAGTATTTT. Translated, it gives CASSQRILTDTQYF.

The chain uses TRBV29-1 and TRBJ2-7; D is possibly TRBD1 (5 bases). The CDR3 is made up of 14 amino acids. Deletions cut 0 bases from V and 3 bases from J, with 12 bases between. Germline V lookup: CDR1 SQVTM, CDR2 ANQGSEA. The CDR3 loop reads CSVEDPAGNYEQYF. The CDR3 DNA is TGCAGCGTTGAAGATCCCGCAGGGAACTACGAGCAGTACTTC.

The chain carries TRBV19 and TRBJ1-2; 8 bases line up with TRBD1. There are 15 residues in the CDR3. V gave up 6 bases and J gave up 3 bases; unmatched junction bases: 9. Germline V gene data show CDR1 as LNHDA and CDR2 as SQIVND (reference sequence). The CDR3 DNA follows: TGTGCCAGTAGCGCCTCCTTGACAGGGGACTATGGCTACACCTTC. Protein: CASSASLTGDYGYTF.

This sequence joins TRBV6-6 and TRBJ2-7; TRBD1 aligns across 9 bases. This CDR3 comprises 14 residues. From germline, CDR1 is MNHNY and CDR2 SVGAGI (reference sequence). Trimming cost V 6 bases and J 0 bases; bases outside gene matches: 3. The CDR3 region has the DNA TGTGCCAGCAGCCGGGACAGGGTCTCCTACGAGCAGTACTTC. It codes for CASSRDRVSYEQYF.

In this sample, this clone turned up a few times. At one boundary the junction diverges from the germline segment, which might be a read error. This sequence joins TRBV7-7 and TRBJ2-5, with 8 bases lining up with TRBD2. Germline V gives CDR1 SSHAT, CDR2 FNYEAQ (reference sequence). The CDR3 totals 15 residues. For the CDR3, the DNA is TGTGCTAGCAGCTTAGAAGCGGGGGCTCAAGAGACCCAGTACTTC. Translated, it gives CASSLEAGAQETQYF.

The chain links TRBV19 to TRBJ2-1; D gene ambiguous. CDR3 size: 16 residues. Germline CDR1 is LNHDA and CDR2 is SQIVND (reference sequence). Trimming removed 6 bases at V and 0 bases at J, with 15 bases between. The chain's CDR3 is CASSGSPIDSYNEQFF. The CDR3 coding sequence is TGTGCCAGTAGCGGTAGTCCCATTGACTCCTACAATGAGCAGTTCTTC.

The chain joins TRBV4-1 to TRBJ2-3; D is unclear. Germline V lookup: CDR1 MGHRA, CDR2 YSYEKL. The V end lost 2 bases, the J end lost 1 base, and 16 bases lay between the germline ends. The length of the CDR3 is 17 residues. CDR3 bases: TGCGCCAGCAGCCAACCAAATAGGCGACTTGGCACAGATACGCAGTATTTT. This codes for CASSQPNRRLGTDTQYF.

The DNA of the CDR3 is TGCGCCAGCAGCCGACGACAGGGAGACACTGAAGCTTTCTTT. Translated: CASSRRQGDTEAFF. The J gene is TRBJ1-1, the V gene TRBV4-3, with 7 bases identical to TRBD1. V trimming: 4 bases; J trimming: 3 bases; junction bases outside the gene matches: 5. CDR3 length: 14 amino acids. Germline V CDR1 and CDR2: LGHNA, YSLEER.

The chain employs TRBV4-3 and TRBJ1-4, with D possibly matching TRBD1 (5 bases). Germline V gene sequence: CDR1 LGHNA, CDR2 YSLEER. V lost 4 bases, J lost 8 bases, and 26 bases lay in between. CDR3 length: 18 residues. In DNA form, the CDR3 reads TGCGCCAGCAGCCCCCAAGGGGTGGGCGGGGCAGGAAGAGAAAAACTGTTTTTT. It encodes CASSPQGVGGAGREKLFF.

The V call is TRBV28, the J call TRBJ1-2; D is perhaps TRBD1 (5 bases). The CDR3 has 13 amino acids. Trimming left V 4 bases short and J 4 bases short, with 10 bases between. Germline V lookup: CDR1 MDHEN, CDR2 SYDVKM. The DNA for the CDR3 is TGTGCCAGCAGTTATGTGGACACCTATGGCTACACCTTC. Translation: CASSYVDTYGYTF.

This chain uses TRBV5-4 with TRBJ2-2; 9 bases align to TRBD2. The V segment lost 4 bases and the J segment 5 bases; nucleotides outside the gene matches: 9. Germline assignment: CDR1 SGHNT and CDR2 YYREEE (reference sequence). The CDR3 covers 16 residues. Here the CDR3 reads CASSTRAGGRTGELFF. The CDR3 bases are TGTGCCAGCAGCACCAGAGCGGGAGGACGTACCGGGGAGCTGTTTTTT.

The DNA for the CDR3 is TGTGCCAGCAGTGCCCCGGGACAGGGGAGGTGGGGCTACACCTTC. It codes for CASSAPGQGRWGYTF. The chain uses TRBV27 and TRBJ1-2; the match to TRBD1 covers 10 bases. This CDR3 spans 15 amino acids. J was trimmed by 8 bases and V by 5 bases; bases with no gene match: 11. The germline V gene encodes CDR1 MNHEY and CDR2 SMNVEV (reference sequence).

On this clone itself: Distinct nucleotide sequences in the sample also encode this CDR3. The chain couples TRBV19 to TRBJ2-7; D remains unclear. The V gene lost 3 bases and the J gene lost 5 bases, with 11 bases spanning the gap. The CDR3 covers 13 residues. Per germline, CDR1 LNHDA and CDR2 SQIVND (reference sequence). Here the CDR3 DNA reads TGTGCCAGTAGTATCGACTCGAGCAACGAGCAGTACTTC. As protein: CASSIDSSNEQYF.

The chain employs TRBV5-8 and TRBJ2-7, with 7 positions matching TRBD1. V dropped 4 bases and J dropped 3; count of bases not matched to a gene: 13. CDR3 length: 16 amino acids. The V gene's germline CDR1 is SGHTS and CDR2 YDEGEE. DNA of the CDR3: TGTGCCAGCAGCAAAGGCAGATTGACAGGGTTCTACGAGCAGTACTTC. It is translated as CASSKGRLTGFYEQYF.

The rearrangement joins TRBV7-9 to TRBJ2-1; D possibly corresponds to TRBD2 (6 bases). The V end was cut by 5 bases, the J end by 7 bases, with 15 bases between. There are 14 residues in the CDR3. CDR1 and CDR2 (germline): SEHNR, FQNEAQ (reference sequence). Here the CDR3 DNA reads TGTGCCAGCAGCAAAGCCACTAGCCGGAATGAGCAGTTCTTC. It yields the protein CASSKATSRNEQFF. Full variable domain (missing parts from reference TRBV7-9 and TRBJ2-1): DTGVSQNPRHKITKRGQNVTFRCDPISEHNRLYWYRQTLGQGPEFLTYFQNEAQLEKSRLLSDRFSAERPKGSFSTLEIQRTEQGDSAMYLCASSKATSRNEQFFGPGTRLTVL.

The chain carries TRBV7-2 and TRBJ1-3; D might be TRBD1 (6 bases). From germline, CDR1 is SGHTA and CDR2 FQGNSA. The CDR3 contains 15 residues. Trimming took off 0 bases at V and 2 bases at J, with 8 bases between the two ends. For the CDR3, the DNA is TGTGCCAGCAGCTTAGCGGCAGGGGCTGGAAACACCATATATTTT. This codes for CASSLAAGAGNTIYF.

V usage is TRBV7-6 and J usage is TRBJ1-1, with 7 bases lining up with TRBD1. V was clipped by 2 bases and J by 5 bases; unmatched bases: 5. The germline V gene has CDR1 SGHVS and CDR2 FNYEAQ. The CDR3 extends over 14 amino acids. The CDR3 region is CASSLRQGSTEAFF. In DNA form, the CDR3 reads TGTGCCAGCAGCTTACGACAGGGATCTACTGAAGCTTTCTTT.

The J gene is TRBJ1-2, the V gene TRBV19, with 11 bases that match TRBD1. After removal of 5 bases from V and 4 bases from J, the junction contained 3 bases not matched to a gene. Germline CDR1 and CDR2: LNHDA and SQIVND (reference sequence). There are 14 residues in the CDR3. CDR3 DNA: TGTGCCAGTAGTGGACAGGGGGCCCGCTATGGCTACACCTTC. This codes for CASSGQGARYGYTF.

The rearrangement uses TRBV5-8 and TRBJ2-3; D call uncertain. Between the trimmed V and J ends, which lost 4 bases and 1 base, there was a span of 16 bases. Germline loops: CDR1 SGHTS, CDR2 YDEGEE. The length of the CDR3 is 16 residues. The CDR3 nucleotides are TGTGCCAGCAGCCGTCTCTTACAAGGAGGCACAGATACGCAGTATTTT. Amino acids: CASSRLLQGGTDTQYF. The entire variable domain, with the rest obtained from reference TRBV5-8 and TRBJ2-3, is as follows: EAGVTQSPTHLIKTRGQQATLRCSPISGHTSVYWYQQALGLGLQFLLWYDEGEERNRGNFPPRFSGRQFPNYSSELNVNALELEDSALYLCASSRLLQGGTDTQYFGPGTRLTVL.

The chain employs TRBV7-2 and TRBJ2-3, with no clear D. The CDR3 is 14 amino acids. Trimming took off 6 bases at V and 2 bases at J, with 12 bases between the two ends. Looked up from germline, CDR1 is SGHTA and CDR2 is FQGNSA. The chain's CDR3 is CASSFGYNTDTQYF. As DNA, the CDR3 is TGTGCCAGCAGTTTTGGTTACAACACAGATACGCAGTATTTT.